A single sample gave rise to the 29 T cell receptor beta chains below, sequenced in a study of CD8 T cells in cerebrospinal fluid in Alzheimer's disease. One entry per CDR3 protein, without DNA, is what TCRdb gives after re-calling the 10x single-cell sequencing reads. This listing includes 520 or so distinct CDR3 sequences. Sequenced input: cerebrospinal fluid. The origin of the receptors is a human donor with Alzheimer's disease.

Judged by frequency, this clonotype is hyperexpanded. The V and J genes are TRBV20-1 and TRBJ1-1; TCRdb proposes TRBD1, but this gene call is untestable without DNA. The CDR3 consists of 13 residues. Germline CDR1 and CDR2: DFQATT and SNEGSKA (reference sequence). CDR3: CSASSGRDTEAFF.

The chain combines TRBV20-1 with TRBJ2-7; TCRdb calls TRBD1, which cannot be checked without DNA. The CDR3 consists of 16 residues. Germline V gives CDR1 DFQATT, CDR2 SNEGSKA (reference sequence). CDR3: CSARGGGQESSYEQYF.

This clonotype is called large based on its frequency. The chain recombines TRBV11-2 with TRBJ1-6; TCRdb returns TRBD1, unconfirmable since there is no DNA. Germline-derived CDR1 and CDR2 are SGHAT and FQNNGV. The CDR3 is 14 residues long. CDR3 protein: CASSLDRGISPLHF. The whole variable domain, filled in from reference TRBV11-2 and TRBJ1-6, reads EAGVAQSPRYKIIEKRQSVAFWCNPISGHATLYWYQQILGQGPKLLIQFQNNGVVDDSQLPKDRFSAERLKGVDSTLKIQPAKLEDSAVYLCASSLDRGISPLHFGNGTRLTVT.

Measured by frequency, this clonotype is large. The J gene is TRBJ1-6, the V gene TRBV9; the D call of TRBD1 rests on TCRdb alone, since no DNA is present to check it. Germline V gene data show CDR1 as SGDLS and CDR2 as YYNGEE. The CDR3 runs to 15 residues. This chain's CDR3 is CASSVGPGGNSPLHF.

This clonotype is deemed large by its frequency. The CDR3 loop reads CASSRPPERLFF. This rearrangement joins TRBV6-5 to TRBJ2-2; TCRdb returns TRBD1, unconfirmable since there is no DNA. The CDR3 totals 12 residues. Germline V lookup: CDR1 MNHEY, CDR2 SVGAGI.

This clonotype is called medium-sized based on its frequency. The chain employs TRBV10-3 and TRBJ2-5; TCRdb gives TRBD1 as the D gene, but with no DNA this cannot be confirmed. Germline CDR1 is ENHRY and CDR2 is SYGVKD. The CDR3 consists of 14 residues. This CDR3 is CAISERGAQETQYF.

According to its frequency, this clonotype is large. The chain combines TRBV4-2 with TRBJ1-3; the D call from TCRdb, TRBD1, cannot be confirmed without DNA. Germline V gene data show CDR1 as LGHNA and CDR2 as YNFKEQ. The CDR3 is 15 residues long. Here the CDR3 reads CASSQRTGGLNTIYF.

This clonotype is classed as medium-sized (0.01 to 0.1%) by frequency. The gene calls are TRBV14 and TRBJ2-5; TCRdb lists TRBD1, though no DNA is available to test this call. CDR1 SGHDN and CDR2 FVKESK come from the germline V gene. The CDR3 covers 18 residues. The CDR3 reads CASSRSEPGQGAGETQYF.

The V call is TRBV9, the J call TRBJ1-6; TCRdb proposes TRBD1, but this gene call is untestable without DNA. This CDR3 is 16 amino acids long. CDR1 SGDLS and CDR2 YYNGEE come from the germline V gene. CDR3 region: CASSVGPGWNNSPLHF.

The V and J genes are TRBV5-1 and TRBJ2-3. The germline gives CDR1 SGHRS, CDR2 YFSETQ. CDR3 length: 11 residues. The CDR3 sequence: CASSFTDTQYF.

In terms of frequency, this clonotype is medium-sized. V and J are TRBV28 and TRBJ1-3. This CDR3 spans 15 amino acids. Germline CDR1 MDHEN, CDR2 SYDVKM. The CDR3 sequence is CASSFSLFSGNTIYF.

By frequency, this clonotype registers large. The chain combines TRBV7-2 with TRBJ2-6. This CDR3 is 15 amino acids long. Germline V CDR1 and CDR2: SGHTA, FQGNSA. This CDR3 is CASSYSSSGANVLTF.

Measured by frequency, this clonotype is medium-sized. The chain combines TRBV7-2 with TRBJ1-2; the TCRdb D gene call, TRBD1, has no DNA to confirm it. Per germline, CDR1 SGHTA and CDR2 FQGNSA. The CDR3 runs 16 residues. CDR3 sequence: CASSLEDRVFDYGYTF.

This chain's CDR3 is CASSTTGTPGNTIYF. The chain is built from TRBV19 and TRBJ1-3. The CDR3 covers 15 residues. Per germline, CDR1 LNHDA and CDR2 SQIVND (reference sequence).

Considering frequency, this clonotype is large. The chain combines TRBV3-1 with TRBJ2-3. The CDR3 loop spans 13 amino acids. CDR1 and CDR2 (germline): LGHDT, YNNKEL (reference sequence). CDR3: CASSRAERDTQYF.

This clonotype counts as medium-sized by frequency. The chain combines TRBV6-1 with TRBJ1-1. Germline V gives CDR1 MNHNS, CDR2 SASEGT. This CDR3 comprises 15 residues. CDR3 amino acids: CASSDFPSGNTEAFF.

Its frequency marks this clonotype as hyperexpanded. The chain carries TRBV20-1 and TRBJ2-1. This CDR3 has 11 residues. The germline V gene has CDR1 DFQATT and CDR2 SNEGSKA (reference sequence). CDR3 residues: CSAREDHEQFF.

This clonotype is identified as large from frequency. V usage is TRBV9 and J usage is TRBJ2-2. CDR3 length: 14 amino acids. Germline V lookup: CDR1 SGDLS, CDR2 YYNGEE. The CDR3 sequence is CASSVERHTGELFF. Variable domain in full (rest from reference TRBV9 and TRBJ2-2): DSGVTQTPKHLITATGQRVTLRCSPRSGDLSVYWYQQSLDQGLQFLIQYYNGEERAKGNILERFSAQQFPDLHSELNLSSLELGDSALYFCASSVERHTGELFFGEGSRLTVL.

By frequency, this clonotype is medium-sized (0.01 to 0.1%). This sequence joins TRBV6-1 and TRBJ1-5. The CDR3 is 13 amino acids. CDR1 and CDR2 (germline): MNHNS, SASEGT. The CDR3 sequence is CASSTGNYQPQHF.

This clonotype is called large (0.1 to 1%) based on its frequency. This chain connects TRBV19 to TRBJ1-2; the TRBD1 assignment by TCRdb is unverifiable without DNA. Germline CDR1 LNHDA, CDR2 SQIVND (reference sequence). This CDR3 region has 13 residues. CDR3 region: CAGSRGANYGYTF.

This clonotype shows up as large by frequency. The genes are TRBV7-2 and TRBJ1-5. There are 14 residues in the CDR3. Looked up from germline, CDR1 is SGHTA and CDR2 is FQGNSA. The CDR3 protein is CASSLMRSGQPQHF.

This clonotype is deemed large (0.1 to 1%) by its frequency. The chain couples TRBV30 to TRBJ2-2; lacking DNA, the TRBD1 call made by TCRdb goes unchecked. Germline CDR1 GTSNPN, CDR2 SVGIG (reference sequence). CDR3 length: 14 amino acids. The CDR3 is CAWAPGQGSGELFF.

This clonotype is medium-sized by frequency. The rearrangement uses TRBV27 and TRBJ1-1. Germline values: CDR1 MNHEY, CDR2 SMNVEV (reference sequence). The CDR3 spans 15 residues. The CDR3 protein is CASSFAGGMGTEAFF.

By frequency, this clonotype is medium-sized (0.01 to 0.1%). The chain links TRBV19 to TRBJ2-5; TCRdb indicates TRBD2, and absent DNA this call remains unverified. Germline CDR1 is LNHDA and CDR2 is SQIVND (reference sequence). The CDR3 totals 13 residues. The CDR3 spells CASSTGRGETQYF.

This clonotype is classed as large by frequency. The rearrangement uses TRBV2 and TRBJ2-1; TCRdb returns TRBD1, unconfirmable since there is no DNA. CDR1 and CDR2 (germline): SNHLY, FYNNEI. CDR3 length: 16 residues. The CDR3 region is CASGGQSYASYNEQFF.

In terms of frequency, this clonotype is large. V is TRBV5-1 and J is TRBJ1-2. The CDR3 is 12 residues long. CDR1 SGHRS and CDR2 YFSETQ come from the germline V gene. This chain's CDR3 is CASSLNMGGYTF.

Considering frequency, this clonotype is medium-sized. The chain's CDR3 is CSVEDPSTDTQYF. The chain combines TRBV29-1 with TRBJ2-3. The CDR3 is made up of 13 amino acids. CDR1 and CDR2 from the germline V gene are SQVTM and ANQGSEA.

This chain connects TRBV20-1 to TRBJ2-2; the D gene TCRdb calls, TRBD2, cannot be checked with no DNA. The V gene's germline CDR1 is DFQATT and CDR2 SNEGSKA (reference sequence). CDR3 length equals 16 residues. CDR3 residues: CSARPASGGYTGELFF.

This clonotype is called medium-sized based on its frequency. The V call is TRBV7-8, the J call TRBJ2-7. Per germline, CDR1 SGHVS and CDR2 FQNEAQ. The CDR3 loop spans 14 amino acids. This CDR3 reads CASSLDPGAYEQYF.